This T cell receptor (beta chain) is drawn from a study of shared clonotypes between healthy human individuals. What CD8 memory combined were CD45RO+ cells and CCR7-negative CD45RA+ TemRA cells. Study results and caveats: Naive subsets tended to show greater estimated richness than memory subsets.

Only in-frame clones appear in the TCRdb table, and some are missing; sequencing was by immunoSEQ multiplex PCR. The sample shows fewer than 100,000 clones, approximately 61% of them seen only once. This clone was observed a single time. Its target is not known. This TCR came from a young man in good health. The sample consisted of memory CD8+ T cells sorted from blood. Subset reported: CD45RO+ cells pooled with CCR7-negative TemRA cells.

As DNA, the CDR3 is TGTGCCAGCAGTCGACAGGCCTCAGGGGGCTACACCTTC. Protein sequence: CASSRQASGGYTF. The chain links TRBV2 to TRBJ1-2, with a weak D call TRBD1 (6 bases). Germline loops: CDR1 SNHLY, CDR2 FYNNEI. V was cut by 5 bases and J by 8 bases, with 15 bases left in between. This CDR3 is built from 13 residues.